The present T cell receptor (beta chain) was sequenced within a study of cytomegalovirus exposure and HLA in healthy donors (dated by TCRdb to about 2017). About the study as a whole: An earlier analysis of roughly 610 of the donors reported roughly 300 Gb of sequence data and roughly 120 million unique TCR beta sequences obtained from about 200 million T cells. An early release covering roughly 600 HLA-typed donors comprised 250 to 350 gigabases of sequencing data and 85 million to 100 million unique TCR sequences. The genetic ancestry cluster associated with self-reported Caucasian donors included about 81% of the approximately 400 genotyped donors. The aim of the study was to test whether cataloging public T cell receptors could identify signatures of past pathogen exposure. The study used immunosequencing to profile the T cell repertoires of about 670 subjects and linked those repertoires to cytomegalovirus serostatus. Besides the first cohort of around 700 subjects, a separate validation cohort made up of 90 to 150 different subjects was used. The study combined high-throughput TCR immunosequencing, statistical association of individual TCRs with disease status, and machine learning to predict cytomegalovirus infection status. To study patterns of TCR occurrence, a later analysis re-analyzed previously published TCR beta repertoires from hundreds of donors and added high-resolution HLA genotyping. Rather than drawing on any new phenotypic data, the later analysis identified candidate immune exposures from TCR beta sequences and the way those sequences occurred across donors. An earlier analysis of several hundred of the donors applied high-throughput TCR beta sequencing to assess whether each TCR beta V gene segment acted as functional or pseudogenic. Donor age, sex, ethnicity and CMV serostatus were collected together with the repertoire data. A later genetic analysis used genome-wide SNP genotypes for about three fifths of the 666 donors, treating that subset as a discovery cohort. All discovery cohort repertoires had been generated on a single sequencing platform. Class I and class II HLA loci were covered by the typing at four-digit resolution. Typing coverage differed by locus: A, B, C, DRB1 and DQB1 were typed in roughly 620-630 donors, DQA1 in about 500, DPA1 in nearly 610, and DPB1 in 472. Roughly five DR-DQ haplotypes were handled as single units for association and clustering, since linkage in the cohort was strong. Among 300 to 500 genotyped donors of the cohort, an average of approximately 240,000 unique TCR beta nucleotide sequences was sequenced per donor, of which about 20% were non-productive. The full study reports these points: A further reported finding was that TCR beta sequences accurately predicted the HLA-A and HLA-B alleles for most subjects in the first cohort. Because HLA typing was unavailable for some donors at each locus, only the typed subset was used in association tests. Assigning TCR associations to individual alleles was difficult when HLA alleles, especially DR and DQ, strongly co-occurred. According to a later analysis, parvovirus B19, influenza, CMV and Epstein-Barr virus appeared linked to several top co-occurrence clusters. In an earlier analysis of fewer than 700 of the donors, most TCR beta V segments appeared in productive rearrangements about 87% or about 30% of the time, broadly matching IMGT annotations. CMV serostatus was the only immune exposure information available for the cohort. A later analysis associated 15,000 to 20,000 TCR beta sequences with specific HLA alleles at a false discovery rate of 0.05. The earlier analysis of almost 600 of the donors excluded about 16 rarely observed V segments, including chromosome 9 orphons, because counts were too low. The sequencing pipeline was judged likely to have produced a cluster of highly shared sequence variants as a technical artifact. Correlated functional status among segregating V segments might be attributable to linkage disequilibrium, but an unknown experimental factor could not be ruled out. A few of the identified cytomegalovirus-associated TCR beta chains were confirmed in vitro to be specific for cytomegalovirus antigens. The study gave a list of under 200 TCR beta chains associated with cytomegalovirus. A later genetic analysis reported fewer N-insertions in productive TCRs among donors in an Asian-associated ancestry cluster than the roughly 720-donor mean. Some IMGT-functional V segments, including TRBV6-2 and TRBV6-3, could not be told apart with the 87-base-pair reads, so those segments were excluded. A later genetic analysis associated a missense DCLRE1C variant with V-gene and J-gene trimming of TCR beta chains, and an independent cohort replicated the association. This cohort had only TCR beta chains sequenced, and the lack of alpha or paired-chain data limited which features could be detected. Most CMV-associated TCR beta chains appeared to be HLA-restricted in a later analysis, and the HLA associations seemed to be driven largely by CMV exposure. Most TCR sequences were seen in very few donors, while some public TCRs were found in many individuals. Cytomegalovirus status was reported to be diagnosed by the classifier with high specificity and sensitivity in both the original and validation cohorts. Compared with equally common non-associated chains, HLA-associated TCR beta chains in a later analysis were more clonally expanded and had lower generation probabilities. According to a later analysis, TCR association rates differed among HLA loci, with DRB1 alleles showing the most associated TCRs and HLA-C alleles showing the fewest. It was suggested by the authors that the approach could potentially be generalized to other disease states and immunological phenotypes. The presence/absence analyses assumed that sequencing depth was roughly uniform across donors, and that assumption may not be true.

The cohort comprised fewer than 700 healthy bone marrow donors. Cohort members were all nominally healthy when sampled, although unrecorded immune exposures were likely present. The donor was CMV seronegative and was included in the group of about 400 seronegative cohort members. A peripheral blood sample was collected from each donor, and TCR beta sequencing was performed on peripheral blood mononuclear cells. Genomic DNA was extracted from the blood cell samples with the Qiagen DNeasy Blood Extraction Kit. The germline V gene (reference sequence) supplies CDR1 LNHDA and CDR2 SQIVND. From cysteine to phenylalanine, the CDR3 is 14 amino acids long. Kept here is only the CDR3 DNA, which spans 42 bases and is read in frame from base 1. V lost 3 bases and J lost 1 base, and the count of bases not matched to a germline gene is 0. With regard to this clone: Its binding antigen is unknown. Base qualities were left out, and no much larger clone turns up one base away.

The method behind the library was the immunoSEQ multiplex PCR assay. The multiplex PCR relied on a mix of 60 forward primers for TCR Vbeta segments and 13 reverse primers for TCR Jbeta segments. Amplification of the CDR3 region of rearranged TCR beta genes was performed with a multiplex PCR assay on genomic DNA. On the Illumina HiSeq System, the amplified TCR beta libraries were sequenced as 87-base-pair reads. The study's processing was this. A later analysis counted about 82 million unique TCR beta chains across the 600 to 850 repertoires, and 10 million to 11 million of these chains were shared by at least two donors. Raw reads were error-corrected and collapsed into unique sequences with a nearest-neighbor algorithm that merged closely related sequences to remove PCR and sequencing errors. Alignment of CDR3 sequences to IMGT reference sequences was used to assign V, D and J gene segments. Each retained sequence needed at least a six-nucleotide match to both a V gene segment and a J gene segment. A rearrangement was called productive if the CDR3 had no stop codons and remained in frame with V and J, and every other rearrangement was called non-productive. CDR3 was defined according to IMGT convention as the region running from the second conserved V-encoded cysteine to the conserved J-encoded phenylalanine. The earlier analysis of a few hundred of the donors excluded sequences that lacked an unambiguous match to a single V gene segment. In an earlier analysis of about 590 of the donors, a V segment was called functional when productive rearrangements were above 56.7%, and segregating when the standard deviation between donors exceeded 5%. A statistical classification framework was built to diagnose cytomegalovirus status from the catalog of TCR beta chain sequences. A later analysis assigned V and J genes by comparing TCR nucleotide sequences with IMGT/GENE-DB human TR gene sequences. The TCRdist pipeline was used in a later analysis to assign CDR3 sequences and most-parsimonious VDJ recombination scenarios. In a later analysis, every TCR beta chain was defined by the combination of its CDR3 amino acid sequence and its V-gene family, and reads without a unique V-gene family were dropped. A later analysis removed several hundred highly shared, low-generation-probability nucleotide sequences to deal with suspected cross-contamination and a sequencing artifact. A later analysis calculated a clonal expansion index for each public chain from normalized within-repertoire ranks of inferred template counts. Generation probabilities in a later analysis came from a VDJ recombination model fitted to out-of-frame rearrangements, and those results were checked against IGoR. A later analysis scored TCR-TCR, TCR-HLA and TCR-CMV co-occurrence with hypergeometric tests, applying a repertoire-size bias correction to TCR pairs. To estimate false discovery rates, a later analysis permuted the HLA or CMV assignments 20 times. In a later analysis, co-occurring TCRs were grouped using DBSCAN, and TCRdist sequence similarity was added for clustering within HLA-allele-positive subsets. Repertoires with fewer than 30,000 or more than 120,000 public chains, plus five repertoires with anomalous nucleotide sharing, were excluded from co-occurrence clustering. The table was pulled from immuneACCESS by TCRdb, which kept in-frame rearrangements only. Such tables lose some clones; where checked, under half of the loss comes from unresolved V genes, and the rest has no known cause. That table is the source of V, J and clone size, and D and trimming were worked out from the DNA. The sample table shows over 150,000 clones, and roughly 79% are seen once. The ten largest clones add up to roughly 1.3% of the sample.

The rearrangement joined TRBV19 to TRBJ1-5, with 7 junctional bases fitting TRBD1. The sequencing input was PBMCs. This TCR came from a woman aged 50 to 60 in good health and CMV-seronegative. The nucleotide sequence is given as TGTGCCAGTAGTATGGGACAGAGCAATCAGCCCCAGCATTTT. Translated, this is CASSMGQSNQPQHF.